This T cell receptor beta chain was captured in a study of blood T cell repertoires in COVID-19. Original processing methods: Reference gene primer amplification gave estimated nucleated cell counts. Profiled with immunoSEQ multiplex PCR; TCRdb holds only in-frame clones, not every one. That table is the source of V, J and clone size, and D and trimming were worked out from the DNA. Of 90,000 to 140,000 clones in the sample, 80% to 85% are singletons; the top ten hold approximately 15%. Germline values: CDR1 SGHRS, CDR2 YFSETQ. The CDR3 is 16 amino acids. V was pared by 0 bases and J by 2 bases, with 5 bases of the junction left unmatched.

This receptor was identified in a woman of 80 years or more with acute or convalescent COVID-19. The sequencing sample was made of peripheral blood. V and J are TRBV5-1 and TRBJ1-3; 7 bases agree with TRBD1. CDR3 protein: CASSLGDRAAGNTIYF. CDR3 coding DNA: TGCGCCAGCAGCTTGGGTGACAGGGCCGCTGGAAACACCATATATTTT.